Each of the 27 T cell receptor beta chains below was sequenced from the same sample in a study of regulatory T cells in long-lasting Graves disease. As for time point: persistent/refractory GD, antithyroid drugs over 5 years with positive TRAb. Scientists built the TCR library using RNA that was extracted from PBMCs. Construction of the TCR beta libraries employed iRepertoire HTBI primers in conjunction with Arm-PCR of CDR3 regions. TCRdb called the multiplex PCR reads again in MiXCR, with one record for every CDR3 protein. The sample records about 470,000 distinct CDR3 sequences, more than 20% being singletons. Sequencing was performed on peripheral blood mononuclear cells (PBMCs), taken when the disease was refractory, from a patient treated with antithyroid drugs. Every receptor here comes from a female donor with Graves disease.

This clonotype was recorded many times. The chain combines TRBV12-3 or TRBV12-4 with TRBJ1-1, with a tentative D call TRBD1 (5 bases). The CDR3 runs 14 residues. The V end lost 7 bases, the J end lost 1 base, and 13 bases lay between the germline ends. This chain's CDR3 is CASTLAGGNTEAFF. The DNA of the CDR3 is TGTGCCAGCACCTTGGCGGGGGGGAACACTGAAGCTTTCTTT.

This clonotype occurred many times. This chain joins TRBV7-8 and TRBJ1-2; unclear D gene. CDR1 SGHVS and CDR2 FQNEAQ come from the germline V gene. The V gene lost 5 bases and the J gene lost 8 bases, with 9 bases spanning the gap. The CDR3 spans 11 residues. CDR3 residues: CASSPIRGYTF. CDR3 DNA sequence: TGTGCCAGCAGCCCCATCCGGGGCTACACCTTC.

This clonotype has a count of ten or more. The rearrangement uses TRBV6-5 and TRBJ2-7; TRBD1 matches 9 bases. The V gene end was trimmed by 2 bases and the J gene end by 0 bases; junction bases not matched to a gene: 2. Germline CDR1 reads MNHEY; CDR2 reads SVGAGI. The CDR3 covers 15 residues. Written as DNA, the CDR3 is TGTGCCAGCAGTTACGGGACAGGGAGCTCCTACGAGCAGTACTTC. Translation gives CASSYGTGSSYEQYF.

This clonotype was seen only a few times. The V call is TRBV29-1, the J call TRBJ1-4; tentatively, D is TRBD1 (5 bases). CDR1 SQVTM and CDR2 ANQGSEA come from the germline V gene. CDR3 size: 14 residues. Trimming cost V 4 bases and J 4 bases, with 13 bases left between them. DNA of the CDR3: TGCAGCGTTGCGCAGGGTTCCTTTAATGAAAAACTGTTTTTT. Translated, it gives CSVAQGSFNEKLFF.

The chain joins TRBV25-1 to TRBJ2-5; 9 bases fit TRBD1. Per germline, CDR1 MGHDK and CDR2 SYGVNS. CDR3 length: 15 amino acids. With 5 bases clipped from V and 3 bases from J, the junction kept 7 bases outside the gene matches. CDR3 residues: CASSPNTGGKETQYF. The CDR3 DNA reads TGTGCCAGCAGTCCTAACACAGGGGGCAAAGAGACCCAGTACTTC.

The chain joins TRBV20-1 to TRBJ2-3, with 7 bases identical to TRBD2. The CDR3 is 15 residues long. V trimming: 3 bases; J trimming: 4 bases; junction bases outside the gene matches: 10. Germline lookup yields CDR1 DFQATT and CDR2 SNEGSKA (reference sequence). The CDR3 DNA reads TGCAGTGCTAGGGCGTCTGCGGGAGAAGCAGATACGCAGTATTTT. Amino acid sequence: CSARASAGEADTQYF.

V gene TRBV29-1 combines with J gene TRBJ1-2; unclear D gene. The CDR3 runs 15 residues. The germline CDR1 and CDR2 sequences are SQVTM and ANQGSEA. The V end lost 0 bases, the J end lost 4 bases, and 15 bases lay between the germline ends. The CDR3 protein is CSVEDIVDRFYGYTF. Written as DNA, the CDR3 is TGCAGCGTTGAAGATATCGTGGACCGTTTCTATGGCTACACCTTC.

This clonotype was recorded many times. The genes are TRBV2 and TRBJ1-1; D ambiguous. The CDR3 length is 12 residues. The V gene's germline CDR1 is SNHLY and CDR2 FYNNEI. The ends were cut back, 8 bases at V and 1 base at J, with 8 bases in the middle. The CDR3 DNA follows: TGTGCCAGCCTCGCTGGGAACACTGAAGCTTTCTTT. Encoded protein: CASLAGNTEAFF.

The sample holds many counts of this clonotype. This CDR3 is CASSPRMLSPDGEQYF. The CDR3 DNA is TGTGCCAGCAGTCCCAGAATGCTGTCCCCGGACGGCGAGCAGTACTTC. The rearrangement uses TRBV12-3 or TRBV12-4 and TRBJ2-7; D not certain. The CDR3 runs to 16 residues. V lost 5 bases and J 6 bases, leaving 23 bases between the germline ends.

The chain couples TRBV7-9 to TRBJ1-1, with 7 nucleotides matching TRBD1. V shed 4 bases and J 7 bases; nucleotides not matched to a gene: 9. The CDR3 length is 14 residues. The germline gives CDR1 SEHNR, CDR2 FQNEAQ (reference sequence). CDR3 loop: CASSSTGAPGEAFF. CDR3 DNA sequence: TGTGCCAGCAGCTCCACAGGGGCCCCGGGTGAAGCTTTCTTT. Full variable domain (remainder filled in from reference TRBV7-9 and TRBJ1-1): DTGVSQNPRHKITKRGQNVTFRCDPISEHNRLYWYRQTLGQGPEFLTYFQNEAQLEKSRLLSDRFSAERPKGSFSTLEIQRTEQGDSAMYLCASSSTGAPGEAFFGQGTRLTVV.

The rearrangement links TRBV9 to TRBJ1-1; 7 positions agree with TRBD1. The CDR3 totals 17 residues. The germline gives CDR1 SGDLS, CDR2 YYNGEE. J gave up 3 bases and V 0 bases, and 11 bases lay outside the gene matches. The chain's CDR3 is CASSVASQGRGDTEAFF. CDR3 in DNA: TGTGCCAGCAGCGTAGCTTCCCAGGGCAGGGGGGACACTGAAGCTTTCTTT.

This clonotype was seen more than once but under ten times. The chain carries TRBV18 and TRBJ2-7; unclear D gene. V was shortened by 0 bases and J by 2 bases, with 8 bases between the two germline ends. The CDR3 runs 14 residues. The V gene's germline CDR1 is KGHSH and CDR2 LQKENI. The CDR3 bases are TGTGCCAGCTCACCACCGGCGAGCGCCTACGAGCAGTACTTC. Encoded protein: CASSPPASAYEQYF.

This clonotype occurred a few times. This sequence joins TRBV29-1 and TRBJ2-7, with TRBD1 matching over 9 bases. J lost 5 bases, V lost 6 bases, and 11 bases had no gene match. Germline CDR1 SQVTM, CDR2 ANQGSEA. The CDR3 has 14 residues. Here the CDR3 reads CSVIAGTGRNEQYF. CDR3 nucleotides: TGCAGCGTAATAGCCGGGACAGGGAGGAACGAGCAGTACTTC.

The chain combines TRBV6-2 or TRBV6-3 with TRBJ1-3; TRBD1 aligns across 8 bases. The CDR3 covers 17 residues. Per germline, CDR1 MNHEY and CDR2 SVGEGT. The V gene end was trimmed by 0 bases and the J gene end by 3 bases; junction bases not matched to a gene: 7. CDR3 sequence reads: CASSYSKGQGFGNTIYF. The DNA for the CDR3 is TGTGCCAGCAGTTACTCGAAAGGACAGGGTTTTGGAAACACCATATATTTT.

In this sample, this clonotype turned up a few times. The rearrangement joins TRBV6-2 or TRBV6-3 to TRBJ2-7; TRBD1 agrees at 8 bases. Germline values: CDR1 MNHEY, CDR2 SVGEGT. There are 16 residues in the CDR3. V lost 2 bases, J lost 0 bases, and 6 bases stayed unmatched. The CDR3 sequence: CASSYPGQGVSYEQYF. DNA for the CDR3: TGTGCCAGCAGTTACCCCGGACAGGGTGTCTCCTACGAGCAGTACTTC.

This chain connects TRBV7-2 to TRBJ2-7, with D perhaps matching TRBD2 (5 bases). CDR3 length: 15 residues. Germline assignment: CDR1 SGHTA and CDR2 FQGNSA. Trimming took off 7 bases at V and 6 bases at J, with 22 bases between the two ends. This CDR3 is CASKIWGGSLLEQYF. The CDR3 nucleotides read TGTGCCAGCAAGATCTGGGGTGGGAGCCTTCTCGAGCAGTACTTC.

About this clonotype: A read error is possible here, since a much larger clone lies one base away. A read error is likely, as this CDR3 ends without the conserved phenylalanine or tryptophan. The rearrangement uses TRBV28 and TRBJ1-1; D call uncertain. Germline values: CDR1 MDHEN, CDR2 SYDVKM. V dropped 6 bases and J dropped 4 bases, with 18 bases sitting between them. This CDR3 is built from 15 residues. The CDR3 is CASRYTTIPSTEAFL. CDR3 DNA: TGTGCCAGCAGATACACAACCATCCCCAGCACTGAAGCTTTCCTT.

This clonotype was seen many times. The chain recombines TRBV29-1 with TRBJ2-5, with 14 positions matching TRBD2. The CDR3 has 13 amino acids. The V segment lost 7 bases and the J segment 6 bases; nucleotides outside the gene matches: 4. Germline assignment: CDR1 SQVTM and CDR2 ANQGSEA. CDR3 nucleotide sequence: TGCAGCGCGGGGACTAGCGGGAGCCAGACCCAGTACTTC. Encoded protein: CSAGTSGSQTQYF. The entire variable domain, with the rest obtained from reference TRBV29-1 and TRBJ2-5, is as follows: SAVISQKPSRDICQRGTSLTIQCQVDSQVTMMFWYRQQPGQSLTLIATANQGSEATYESGFVIDKFPISRPNLTFSTLTVSNMSPEDSSIYLCSAGTSGSQTQYFGPGTRLLVL.

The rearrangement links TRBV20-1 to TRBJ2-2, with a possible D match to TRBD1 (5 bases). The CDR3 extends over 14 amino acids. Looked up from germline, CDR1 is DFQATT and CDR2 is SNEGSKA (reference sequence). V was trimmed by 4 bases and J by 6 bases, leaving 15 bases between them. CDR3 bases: TGCAGTGCTAACCAGGGAATATTCTCCGGGGAGCTGTTTTTT. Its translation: CSANQGIFSGELFF.

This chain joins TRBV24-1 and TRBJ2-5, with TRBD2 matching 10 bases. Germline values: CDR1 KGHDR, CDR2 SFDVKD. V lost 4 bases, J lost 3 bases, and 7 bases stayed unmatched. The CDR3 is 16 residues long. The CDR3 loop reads CATSDRASGSKETQYF. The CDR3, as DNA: TGTGCCACCAGTGACCGGGCTAGCGGGAGTAAAGAGACCCAGTACTTC.

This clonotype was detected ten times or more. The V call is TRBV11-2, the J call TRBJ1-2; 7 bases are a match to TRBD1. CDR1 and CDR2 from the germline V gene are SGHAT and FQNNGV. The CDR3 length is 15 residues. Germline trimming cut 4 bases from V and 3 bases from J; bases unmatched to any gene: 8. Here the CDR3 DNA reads TGTGCCAGCAGCTCAACTACAGGGGCCTACTATGGCTACACCTTC. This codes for CASSSTTGAYYGYTF.

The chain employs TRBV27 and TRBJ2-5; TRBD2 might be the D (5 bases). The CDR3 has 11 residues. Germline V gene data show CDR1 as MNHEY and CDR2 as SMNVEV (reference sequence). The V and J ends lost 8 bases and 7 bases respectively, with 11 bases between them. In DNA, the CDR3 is TGTGCCAGCCATGAGGGTGGGACCCAGTACTTC. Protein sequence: CASHEGGTQYF.

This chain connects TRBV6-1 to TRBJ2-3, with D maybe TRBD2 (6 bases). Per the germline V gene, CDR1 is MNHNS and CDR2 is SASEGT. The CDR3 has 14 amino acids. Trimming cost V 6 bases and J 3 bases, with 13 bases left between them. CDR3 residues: CASRRDSVTDTQYF. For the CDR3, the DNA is TGTGCCAGCAGACGGGACTCAGTGACAGATACGCAGTATTTT.

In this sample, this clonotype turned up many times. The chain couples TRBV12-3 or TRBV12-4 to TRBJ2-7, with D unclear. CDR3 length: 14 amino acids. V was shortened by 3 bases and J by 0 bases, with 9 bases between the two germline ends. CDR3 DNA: TGTGCCAGCAGTTTGGGCGAAACCTCCTACGAGCAGTACTTC. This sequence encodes CASSLGETSYEQYF.

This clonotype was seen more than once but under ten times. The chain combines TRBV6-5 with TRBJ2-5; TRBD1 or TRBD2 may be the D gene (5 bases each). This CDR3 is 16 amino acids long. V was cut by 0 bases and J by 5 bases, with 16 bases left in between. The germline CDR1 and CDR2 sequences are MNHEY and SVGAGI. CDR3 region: CASSYSELGVWETQYF. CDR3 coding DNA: TGTGCCAGCAGTTACTCGGAATTGGGGGTTTGGGAGACCCAGTACTTC.

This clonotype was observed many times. CDR3: CASSSKLGTEAFF. Here the CDR3 DNA reads TGTGCCAGCAGTTCAAAACTTGGTACTGAAGCTTTCTTT. The chain uses TRBV27 and TRBJ1-1; D unclear. This CDR3 is built from 13 residues. Trimming took 4 bases from V and 5 from J, leaving 11 bases between them. CDR1 and CDR2 from the germline V gene are MNHEY and SMNVEV (reference sequence).

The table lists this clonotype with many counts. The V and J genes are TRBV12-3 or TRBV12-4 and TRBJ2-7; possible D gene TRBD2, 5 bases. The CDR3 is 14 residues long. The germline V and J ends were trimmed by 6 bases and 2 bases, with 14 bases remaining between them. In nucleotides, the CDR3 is TGTGCCAGCAGCCCCGAGGGTTTAGCCTACGAGCAGTACTTC. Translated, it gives CASSPEGLAYEQYF.